The sequence of this T cell receptor beta chain was determined in a study of post-analysis software for immune sequencing data (dated by TCRdb to 2014 to 2015). For the study in its entirety: Relapsing-remitting, secondary progressive and progressive-relapsing multiple sclerosis were recorded as disease courses, and subtype annotation was lacking for some patients. The patient repertoires were compared against approximately ten previously published healthy control repertoires obtained from donors aged roughly 6 to 28 years. A subset of samples was prepared in parallel using single-end sample barcoding, then pooled and co-amplified after Illumina adapter ligation. What the research found in general, with its limitations: The control group was slightly older than the multiple sclerosis patient group. Significantly higher frequencies in patients than in controls were found for about five TRBV segments, including TRBV5-6, TRBV5-1 and TRBV20-1. Compared with controls, multiple sclerosis patients had significantly lower normalized Chao1 diversity, a finding suggesting substantial peripheral T-cell clonal expansion. When samples were clustered directly using the F measure, samples prepared in the same batch co-clustered strongly, which prompted a batch-effect correction.

V is pared back by 3 bases and J by 4 bases, with 16 bases lying between the germline termini. In the germline V gene (reference sequence), CDR1 corresponds to DFQATT and CDR2 to SNEGSKA. The CDR3 measures 15 amino acids from cysteine to phenylalanine. Here the CDR3 DNA is all that survives: 45 bases in frame from base 1. To demonstrate the VDJtools post-analysis software, the study profiled TCR beta repertoires from the peripheral blood of about a dozen young patients with multiple sclerosis. The multiple sclerosis patients were children and adolescents ranging in age from roughly 6 to 15 years. For this clonotype: The antigen this receptor binds is unknown. Base-call qualities are not available, and no considerably larger clone is one nucleotide away.

The method was PCR. Instrument used: Illumina HiSeq 2500. Unique molecular identifiers were incorporated into TCR beta cDNA libraries to reduce PCR and sequencing biases. Every 1 to 10 million input T cells yielded about 500,000 cDNA molecules, meaning each molecule approximated one T cell. The patient libraries were prepared and sequenced with the same protocol used for the earlier healthy control dataset. Within a given batch, samples were prepared together, multiplexed and sequenced on the same HiSeq lane. Per the authors' processing: MIGEC handled the raw barcoded reads, throwing out single-read molecular identifier groups before consensus assembly and CDR3 extraction. VDJtools was used for post-analysis of the clonotype tables, with diversity normalized by down-sampling every dataset to the smallest sample size. To correct batch-related cross-sample contamination, repertoire overlap clustering matched CDR3 amino acid sequences but not nucleotide sequences. TCRdb reworked the public reads: Q25 trimming with fastp, MiXCR clone assembly, productive beta chains retained. Rows merge per CDR3 protein into single entries with the most common DNA and genes. The V and J calls and clone size are TCRdb's, not the authors'. Here the sample has about 800,000 distinct CDR3 sequences; 25% to 30% occur a single time. Around 0.55% of the sample goes to the ten largest clones.

This chain joins TRBV20-1 to TRBJ2-1, with no D gene named confidently. The source material was blood. The receptor's source is a girl aged 10-17 years with multiple sclerosis. The CDR3: CSASTAVNKYNEQFF. At the DNA level, the sequence is TGCAGTGCTAGTACCGCGGTTAATAAATACAATGAGCAGTTCTTC.